This TCR beta chain was recorded in a study of beta chain features in type 1 diabetes. Study-wide findings and caveats: People with Type 1 diabetes carried modestly yet significantly shorter TCRB CDR3s in all four CD4+ subsets.

TCRB transcripts that were expressed got sequenced, as all of the isolated RNA had been reverse transcribed. The table came from immunoSEQ multiplex PCR; TCRdb's copy has only in-frame clones and leaves some out. The sample includes roughly 150,000 clones, about a tenth seen only once; the top ten take roughly 0.45%. As concerns this clone: The target antigen is unknown.

Markers CD45RO/CCR7/CD25/CD127/CD95/CD27 served to sort CD4+ naive, central memory, regulatory and stem cell-like memory cells. Sequenced material: central memory CD4+ T cells from blood. The clonotype was recovered from a man aged 25 to 40 with type 1 diabetes.

CDR3 nucleotides: TGTGCCAGCAGTTTAGTTCCCGGGACAGGACCCTACGAGCAGTACTTC. Translation gives CASSLVPGTGPYEQYF. The V call is TRBV28, the J call TRBJ2-7; TRBD1 matches at 8 bases. CDR1 and CDR2 (germline): MDHEN, SYDVKM. V lost 2 bases to trimming and J lost 2 bases; unmatched junction nucleotides: 8. This CDR3 comprises 16 residues.